The rows below give T cell receptor beta chains drawn from one sample of a study of blood T cell repertoires in COVID-19. Data came from immunoSEQ multiplex PCR; TCRdb stores just in-frame clones and leaves some out. The table records roughly 140,000 clones, 65% to 80% of them present only once. Sequenced material: peripheral blood. All receptors come from a man in his 60s with acute or convalescent COVID-19. Both conserved end residues are part of each CDR3. Each record gives: D gene, V gene, J gene, clone size, CDR3 protein, CDR3 DNA. A D gene is named only where the DNA matches it firmly. Clone size is stated in some rows and not others, as once, few, many or a class when expanded.

D gene: .
V gene: TRBV6-5
J gene: TRBJ2-1
clone size: .
CDR3 protein: CASSGTVTSYNEQFF
CDR3 DNA: TGTGCCAGCAGCGGGACTGTCACCTCCTACAATGAGCAGTTCTTC

D gene: TRBD1
V gene: TRBV5-5
J gene: TRBJ1-6
clone size: few
CDR3 protein: CASSSGQGGSPLHF
CDR3 DNA: TGTGCCAGCAGCTCTGGACAGGGAGGTTCACCCCTCCACTTT

D gene: TRBD2
V gene: TRBV2
J gene: TRBJ2-1
clone size: .
CDR3 protein: CASSRVLAGVGNEQFF
CDR3 DNA: TGTGCCAGCAGTAGAGTACTAGCGGGAGTGGGTAATGAGCAGTTCTTC

D gene: .
V gene: TRBV7-2
J gene: TRBJ2-2
clone size: .
CDR3 protein: CASSRRVGPANTGELFF
CDR3 DNA: TGTGCCAGCAGCCGGAGGGTAGGGCCCGCGAACACCGGGGAGCTGTTTTTT

D gene: TRBD2
V gene: TRBV5-4
J gene: TRBJ2-1
clone size: .
CDR3 protein: CASSVTSGRALNEQFF
CDR3 DNA: TGTGCCAGCAGCGTGACTAGCGGGAGAGCTCTCAATGAGCAGTTCTTC

D gene: .
V gene: TRBV12-3/TRBV12-4
J gene: TRBJ2-1
clone size: .
CDR3 protein: CASMGSSYNEQFF
CDR3 DNA: TGTGCCAGTATGGGGAGCTCCTACAATGAGCAGTTCTTC

D gene: TRBD2
V gene: TRBV7-9
J gene: TRBJ2-5
clone size: .
CDR3 protein: CASSLRLAGLEETQYF
CDR3 DNA: TGTGCCAGCAGCTTAAGATTAGCGGGATTGGAAGAGACCCAGTACTTC

D gene: TRBD2
V gene: TRBV7-8
J gene: TRBJ2-2
clone size: .
CDR3 protein: CASSLFGTSGTGELFF
CDR3 DNA: TGTGCCAGCAGCTTATTTGGGACTAGCGGCACCGGGGAGCTGTTTTTT

D gene: .
V gene: TRBV19
J gene: TRBJ2-5
clone size: .
CDR3 protein: CASSRTDRQETQYF
CDR3 DNA: TGTGCCAGTAGTAGGACCGACAGGCAAGAGACCCAGTACTTC

D gene: TRBD2
V gene: TRBV11-3
J gene: TRBJ2-2
clone size: few
CDR3 protein: CASSSSGRPGELFF
CDR3 DNA: TGTGCCAGCAGTTCTAGCGGGAGGCCCGGGGAGCTGTTTTTT

D gene: TRBD1
V gene: TRBV11-2
J gene: TRBJ1-2
clone size: .
CDR3 protein: CASHRTGAPSGYTF
CDR3 DNA: TGTGCCAGTCATAGGACAGGGGCCCCGAGCGGCTACACCTTC

D gene: .
V gene: TRBV19
J gene: TRBJ2-7
clone size: .
CDR3 protein: CASSIKTNYEQYF
CDR3 DNA: TGTGCCAGTAGTATTAAAACAAACTACGAGCAGTACTTC

D gene: .
V gene: TRBV5-1
J gene: TRBJ2-7
clone size: .
CDR3 protein: CASREGVAAYEQYF
CDR3 DNA: TGCGCCAGCAGGGAGGGAGTCGCCGCCTACGAGCAGTACTTC

D gene: .
V gene: TRBV10-3
J gene: TRBJ2-1
clone size: .
CDR3 protein: CAIRPTDGEQFF
CDR3 DNA: TGTGCCATCAGACCGACAGACGGGGAGCAGTTCTTC

D gene: TRBD2
V gene: TRBV5-1
J gene: TRBJ2-7
clone size: .
CDR3 protein: CASKPGLAGYEQYF
CDR3 DNA: TGCGCCAGCAAGCCGGGACTAGCGGGGTACGAGCAGTACTTC